These 21 T cell receptor beta chains came from one sample sequenced in a study of shared clonotypes between healthy human individuals. Assay: immunoSEQ multiplex PCR; the TCRdb copy retains only in-frame clones and omits some. Here the sample spans millions of clones, roughly 94% being singletons. The sequencing sample was made of naive CD4+ T cells sorted from blood. This sample's subset: CD45RA+ positively selected. The source is a man between 18 and 35 years old in good health.

The CDR3 here is CASRGGTINQPQHF. The CDR3 nucleotides are TGTGCCAGCAGGGGCGGGACAATAAATCAGCCCCAGCATTTT. The chain joins TRBV28 to TRBJ1-5; a possible D gene is TRBD1 (6 bases). Germline-derived CDR1 and CDR2 are MDHEN and SYDVKM. V was pared by 6 bases and J by 4 bases, with 13 bases between. The CDR3 sequence is 14 residues long.

The chain joins TRBV7-9 to TRBJ1-4; D gene unclear. V gave up 5 bases and J gave up 13 bases, with 14 bases separating them. This CDR3 is built from 12 residues. CDR1 is SEHNR and CDR2 is FQNEAQ in the germline V gene (reference sequence). CDR3 in amino acids: CASSPSEGRLFF. For the CDR3, the DNA is TGTGCCAGCAGCCCTTCCGAAGGGAGACTGTTTTTT.

The chain combines TRBV30 with TRBJ1-1, with TRBD1 matching over 7 bases. The CDR3 has 14 amino acids. V dropped 4 bases and J dropped 10; count of bases not matched to a gene: 15. The germline V gene encodes CDR1 GTSNPN and CDR2 SVGIG (reference sequence). The CDR3 DNA sequence: TGTGCCTGGACTCCCCAAGGGCAGGGGGTGGGAGCTTTCTTT. The encoded protein is CAWTPQGQGVGAFF.

V is TRBV18 and J is TRBJ2-5, with no clear D. Germline CDR1 and CDR2: KGHSH and LQKENI. The CDR3 sequence is 12 residues long. Trimming shortened V by 1 base and J by 9 bases, and 9 bases separated the two germline ends. The CDR3 nucleotides read TGTGCCAGCTCACCACTTTACGGAGCCCAGTACTTC. Amino acids: CASSPLYGAQYF.

The chain has TRBV6-6 and TRBJ1-1; TRBD1 agrees at 8 bases. Losses at the gene ends were 2 bases for V and 7 bases for J; bases not matched to a gene: 3. Germline CDR1 MNHNY, CDR2 SVGAGI (reference sequence). The CDR3 is made up of 13 amino acids. The chain's CDR3 is CASSYGQGVEAFF. In nucleotides, the CDR3 is TGTGCCAGCAGTTACGGACAGGGTGTTGAAGCTTTCTTT.

The rearrangement links TRBV6-1 to TRBJ1-2; D may be TRBD1 (5 bases). The germline CDR1 and CDR2 sequences are MNHNS and SASEGT. The CDR3 extends over 14 amino acids. The ends were cut back, 6 bases at V and 1 base at J, with 12 bases in the middle. This CDR3 is CASSPKGSNYGYTF. CDR3 DNA: TGTGCCAGCAGCCCGAAGGGGAGTAACTATGGCTACACCTTC.

As to this clone: Distinct nucleotide sequences in the sample also encode this CDR3. The genes are TRBV4-1 and TRBJ2-5, with a tentative D call TRBD1 (5 bases). The germline V and J ends were trimmed by 4 bases and 4 bases, with 10 bases remaining between them. The germline V gene encodes CDR1 MGHRA and CDR2 YSYEKL. This CDR3 has 13 amino acids. CDR3 sequence reads: CASSLGLPETQYF. The CDR3 DNA is TGCGCCAGCAGCCTGGGGCTCCCAGAGACCCAGTACTTC.

This clone came up once. This may be a read error: a much more frequent sequence differs by one nucleotide. The chain recombines TRBV7-2 with TRBJ2-7, with D perhaps TRBD1 (6 bases). V lost 6 bases and J 2 bases, leaving 14 bases between the germline ends. Germline loops: CDR1 SGHTA, CDR2 FQGNSA. The CDR3 runs to 14 residues. The CDR3 sequence: CASSLRTDPYEQYF. The CDR3 nucleotides are TGTGCCAGCAGTCTTCGGACAGACCCCTACGAGCAGTACTTC.

This chain joins TRBV7-2 and TRBJ1-2; D ambiguous. This CDR3 comprises 12 residues. Trimming removed 1 base at V and 3 bases at J, with 3 bases between. Germline values: CDR1 SGHTA, CDR2 FQGNSA. CDR3 in DNA: TGTGCCAGCAGCTTAGTGCACTATGGCTACACCTTC. It yields the protein CASSLVHYGYTF.

As concerns this clone: The same CDR3 is also encoded by other DNA sequences in this sample. The J gene is TRBJ2-7, the V gene TRBV30, with D possibly TRBD2 on 5 matching bases. CDR3 length: 11 residues. V was clipped by 2 bases and J by 4 bases, with 6 bases between them. Germline values: CDR1 GTSNPN, CDR2 SVGIG (reference sequence). The CDR3 region has the DNA TGTGCCTGGAGTCGGGGATACGAGCAGTACTTC. Protein product: CAWSRGYEQYF. The whole variable domain, filled in from reference TRBV30 and TRBJ2-7, reads SQTIHQWPATLVQPVGSPLSLECTVEGTSNPNLYWYRQAAGRGLQLLFYSVGIGQISSEVPQNLSASRPQDRQFILSSKKLLLSDSGFYLCAWSRGYEQYFGPGTRLTVT.

The genes are TRBV7-9 and TRBJ1-1, with a weak D call TRBD1 (6 bases). Germline V lookup: CDR1 SEHNR, CDR2 FQNEAQ (reference sequence). The germline V and J ends were trimmed by 2 bases and 1 base, with 17 bases remaining between them. The CDR3 runs 17 residues. CDR3 bases: TGTGCCAGCAGCTTACTGCTCAACAGGGAGGGGAACACTGAAGCTTTCTTT. Its protein is CASSLLLNREGNTEAFF.

The genes are TRBV5-4 and TRBJ1-6; D gene unclear. Germline V gives CDR1 SGHNT, CDR2 YYREEE (reference sequence). The CDR3 length is 13 residues. V shed 3 bases and J shed 8 bases, with 9 bases lying between them. As DNA, the CDR3 is TGTGCCAGCAGCTCTAACTGGGATTCACCCCTCCACTTT. This encodes CASSSNWDSPLHF.

This clone was seen only a few times. CDR3 loop: CATADTGELFF. The CDR3 region has the DNA TGTGCTACGGCGGACACCGGGGAGCTGTTTTTT. The V and J genes are TRBV6-1 and TRBJ2-2; no reliable D call. Germline V lookup: CDR1 MNHNS, CDR2 SASEGT. CDR3 size: 11 residues.

Here the CDR3 DNA reads TGTGCCAGCAGTTTGGAACGGTCCACAGATACGCAGTATTTT. It yields the protein CASSLERSTDTQYF. The chain is built from TRBV28 and TRBJ2-3; D gene ambiguous. CDR3 size: 14 residues. The V gene lost 3 bases and the J gene lost 2 bases, with 9 bases spanning the gap. CDR1 MDHEN and CDR2 SYDVKM come from the germline V gene.

A remark on this clone: Other DNA sequences in this specimen translate into the identical CDR3. The chain uses TRBV30 and TRBJ1-1, with D maybe TRBD1 (5 bases). Germline values: CDR1 GTSNPN, CDR2 SVGIG (reference sequence). CDR3 size: 12 residues. Trimming took off 3 bases at V and 5 bases at J, with 10 bases between the two ends. The CDR3, as DNA: TGTGCCTGGAGCTCGGGGGGAACTGAAGCTTTCTTT. It yields the protein CAWSSGGTEAFF.

J is TRBJ2-7 and V is TRBV5-1; TRBD2 matches at 13 bases. The V and J ends lost 1 base and 3 bases, in that order; junction bases with no gene match: 13. This CDR3 spans 19 amino acids. Germline CDR1 and CDR2: SGHRS and YFSETQ. The CDR3 sequence: CASSLIPTGTSGAFYEQYF. DNA for the CDR3: TGCGCCAGCAGCTTGATTCCTACCGGGACTAGCGGGGCGTTCTACGAGCAGTACTTC.

The rearrangement links TRBV6-6 to TRBJ1-1; D not certain. The germline V and J ends were trimmed by 0 bases and 7 bases, with 6 bases remaining between them. The CDR3 sequence is 12 residues long. CDR1 and CDR2 from the germline V gene are MNHNY and SVGAGI (reference sequence). The CDR3 DNA reads as TGTGCCAGCAGTTACTCGAAGGGTGAAGCTTTCTTT. This codes for CASSYSKGEAFF.

The V call is TRBV4-3, the J call TRBJ2-5; perhaps TRBD1 as D (7 bases). The CDR3 spans 15 residues. The germline V and J ends were trimmed by 1 base and 4 bases, with 13 bases remaining between them. Germline CDR1 reads LGHNA; CDR2 reads YSLEER. DNA of the CDR3: TGCGCCAGCAGCCAAGCGTTCCAGGGGGGAGAGACCCAGTACTTC. Its translation is CASSQAFQGGETQYF.

This rearrangement joins TRBV6-6 to TRBJ2-5, with D unresolved. The CDR3 extends over 12 amino acids. Per germline, CDR1 MNHNY and CDR2 SVGAGI (reference sequence). V lost 6 bases and J lost 10, with 15 bases in between. The CDR3: CASSDSSRIQYF. CDR3 nucleotide sequence: TGTGCCAGCAGCGATAGCAGTAGGATCCAGTACTTC.

Here the CDR3 reads CASSIAAGGHGYTF. CDR3 coding DNA: TGTGCCAGTAGTATTGCGGCAGGTGGTCATGGCTACACCTTC. V is TRBV19 and J is TRBJ1-2; D gene ambiguous. The CDR3 has 14 amino acids. Germline V CDR1 and CDR2: LNHDA, SQIVND (reference sequence). The V gene lost 3 bases and the J gene lost 6 bases, with 14 bases spanning the gap.

The chain carries TRBV5-1 and TRBJ1-6, with a weak D call TRBD1 (5 bases). The germline CDR1 and CDR2 sequences are SGHRS and YFSETQ. CDR3 size: 14 residues. Trimming removed 4 bases at V and 9 bases at J, with 14 bases between. DNA for the CDR3: TGCGCCAGCAGCCCTGACAGTTGGGGTTCACCCCTCCACTTT. This sequence encodes CASSPDSWGSPLHF.